This entry is about one TCR beta chain. Its antigen is unidentified. V trimming: 7 bases; J trimming: 6 bases; junction bases outside the gene matches: 9. Germline V gives CDR1 LNHDA, CDR2 SQIVND (reference sequence). The CDR3 is 15 residues long. This record comes from a study of Tregs in tolerant kidney transplant recipients. Study results and limitations: Biological reproducibility was not directly addressed in this study.

The nonmyeloablative bone marrow transplants came from related graft donors, with transient mixed chimerism. Sequencing used immunoSEQ multiplex PCR; TCRdb keeps in-frame clones, though not all of them. Of tens of thousands of clones listed, approximately 87% are singletons. The V and J genes are TRBV19 and TRBJ2-2; 9 bases are a match to TRBD1. The TCR comes from a human patient who received a combined kidney and bone marrow transplant. A share of the T cells may be of graft donor origin. The specimen comprised CD4+ T cells from blood (PBMCs), sampled 6 months after the transplant. The CDR3 coding sequence is TGTGCCAGTACCCAGGGGGACAGGGATTCCGGGGAGCTGTTTTTT. It is translated as CASTQGDRDSGELFF.